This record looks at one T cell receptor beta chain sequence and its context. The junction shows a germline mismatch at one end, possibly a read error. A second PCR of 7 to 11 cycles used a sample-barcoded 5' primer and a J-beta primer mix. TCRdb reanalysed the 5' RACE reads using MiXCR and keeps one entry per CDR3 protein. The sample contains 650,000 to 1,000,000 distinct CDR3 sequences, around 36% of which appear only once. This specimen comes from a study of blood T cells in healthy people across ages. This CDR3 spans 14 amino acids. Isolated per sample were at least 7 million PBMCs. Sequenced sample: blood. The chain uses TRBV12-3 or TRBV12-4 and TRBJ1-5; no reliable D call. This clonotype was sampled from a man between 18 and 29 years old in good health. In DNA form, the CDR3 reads TGTGCCATCAGTCCTCAGTATAGCAATCAGCCCCAGCATTTT. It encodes CAISPQYSNQPQHF.